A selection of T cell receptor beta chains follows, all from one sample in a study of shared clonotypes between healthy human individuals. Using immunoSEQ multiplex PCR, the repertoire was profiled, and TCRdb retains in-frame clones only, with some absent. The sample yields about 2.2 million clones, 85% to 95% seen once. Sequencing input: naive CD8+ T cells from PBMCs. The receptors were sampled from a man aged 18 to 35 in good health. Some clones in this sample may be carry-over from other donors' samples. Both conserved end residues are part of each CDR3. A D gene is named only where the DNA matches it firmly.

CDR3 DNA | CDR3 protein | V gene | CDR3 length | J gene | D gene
TGTGCCAGCAGCGCAGACAGGGTCGACGGCTACACCTTC | CASSADRVDGYTF | TRBV6-5 | 13 | TRBJ1-2 | TRBD1
TGCAGCGTTGATCTCGGTAGTGGGGAGGCCGGGGAGCTGTTTTTT | CSVDLGSGEAGELFF | TRBV29-1 | 15 | TRBJ2-2 | NA
TGCGCCAGCAGCCAAGGTGTCAGAAAATACGAGCAGTACTTC | CASSQGVRKYEQYF | TRBV4-3 | 14 | TRBJ2-7 | NA
TGTGCCAGCACCTACAATAGCGGGAGAGGGTACGAGCAGTACTTC | CASTYNSGRGYEQYF | TRBV27 | 15 | TRBJ2-7 | TRBD2
TGTGCCAGCAGTTTTTATTTGTACGGCCACGGAGAAGCTTTCTTT | CASSFYLYGHGEAFF | TRBV28 | 15 | TRBJ1-1 | NA
TGCAGCGTCGTAGGCGGGAGCACAGATACGCAGTATTTT | CSVVGGSTDTQYF | TRBV29-1 | 13 | TRBJ2-3 | NA
TGTGCCAGCAGTGAAGATCAGGGCTCCTACGAGCAGTACTTC | CASSEDQGSYEQYF | TRBV2 | 14 | TRBJ2-7 | NA
TGTGCCAGCAGCTTAAATCCATTCGAAGAGACCCAGTACTTC | CASSLNPFEETQYF | TRBV7-9 | 14 | TRBJ2-5 | NA
TGTGCCAGCAGCTTAGCGGGCAGGGGAGCCCAGGAGCAGTACTTC | CASSLAGRGAQEQYF | TRBV7-9 | 15 | TRBJ2-7 | NA
TGTGCCAGCAGCCGGGGGGGAGTCCTCGGTGGCTACACCTTC | CASSRGGVLGGYTF | TRBV11-2 | 14 | TRBJ1-2 | NA
TGCGCCAGCACTTCACAAAGTTTGAGGGATGAGCAGTTCTTC | CASTSQSLRDEQFF | TRBV5-1 | 14 | TRBJ2-1 | NA
TGCGCCAGCAGCCCGGGAAGCACCGGGGAGCTGTTTTTT | CASSPGSTGELFF | TRBV4-1 | 13 | TRBJ2-2 | NA
TGCGCCAGCAGCCAAGACCCCACTCTAGCGGGAGGTTTTGGGGAGCAGTTCTTC | CASSQDPTLAGGFGEQFF | TRBV4-3 | 18 | TRBJ2-1 | TRBD2
TGTGCCAGCAGCTTTGGGGAAGCGGCGCAGTATTTT | CASSFGEAAQYF | TRBV7-9 | 12 | TRBJ2-3 | NA
TGTGCCAGCAGCCTCCCGGGACTAGCGGGAGTCCCCCGGCATGAGCAGTTCTTC | CASSLPGLAGVPRHEQFF | TRBV7-9 | 18 | TRBJ2-1 | TRBD2
TGTGCCAGCAGTTACTCGATTAGCGGGAACGAGCAGTACTTC | CASSYSISGNEQYF | TRBV6-5 | 14 | TRBJ2-7 | TRBD2
TGCGCCAGCAGCTCTGGGGAGGGTCCGTACGAGCAGTACTTC | CASSSGEGPYEQYF | TRBV5-1 | 14 | TRBJ2-7 | TRBD2
TGCAGCTTCCAGACGGACACTGAAGCTTTCTTT | CSFQTDTEAFF | TRBV29-1 | 11 | TRBJ1-1 | NA
TGCGCCAGCAGGCTGACCCCCGAATCTTGGAGGGGTATGACCGGGGAGCTGTTTTTT | CASRLTPESWRGMTGELFF | TRBV5-1 | 19 | TRBJ2-2 | NA
TGTGCCAGCCGTTTCGAAAGGGACAGCGACAATGAGCAGTTCTTC | CASRFERDSDNEQFF | TRBV28 | 15 | TRBJ2-1 | TRBD1
TGTGCCAGCAGCGCCGCCGTCCCCTCCGGCACTGAAGCTTTCTTT | CASSAAVPSGTEAFF | TRBV9 | 15 | TRBJ1-1 | NA
TGTGCCAGCAGTGAAACCGGGACTGGCTCACAGCATTTT | CASSETGTGSQHF | TRBV6-1 | 13 | TRBJ1-5 | NA
TGTGCCAGCAGCTTATCCGGCGGAGAGAACACTGAAGCTTTCTTT | CASSLSGGENTEAFF | TRBV7-2 | 15 | TRBJ1-1 | NA